Below, 20 T cell receptor beta chains from the same sample are listed, as sequenced in a study of T cell responses to AZD1222 COVID-19 vaccine. Libraries were prepared by immunoSEQ multiplex PCR; TCRdb keeps only in-frame clonotypes and omits some of them. Found here are 70,000 to 90,000 clones, about 78% of them singletons; the top ten hold approximately 21%. Sample: peripheral blood, taken on day 0 of AZD1222 vaccination. These receptors came from an adult in good health.

This chain links TRBV27 with TRBJ2-1; D call uncertain. CDR1 is MNHEY and CDR2 is SMNVEV in the germline V gene (reference sequence). Trimming removed 4 bases from V and 0 bases from J, with 10 bases in between. CDR3 length equals 15 residues. Written as DNA, the CDR3 is TGTGCCAGCAGTTCGTGGCGGAGCTCCTACAATGAGCAGTTCTTC. It encodes CASSSWRSSYNEQFF.

CDR3 sequence (DNA): TGTGCCACCGCTATAGCGGGTATGCAAGAGACCCAGTACTTC. Its translation: CATAIAGMQETQYF. V gene TRBV27 combines with J gene TRBJ2-5; the match to TRBD2 covers 7 bases. V lost 10 bases to trimming and J lost 2 bases; unmatched junction nucleotides: 10. The CDR3 totals 14 residues. Germline V CDR1 and CDR2: MNHEY, SMNVEV (reference sequence).

The chain couples TRBV19 to TRBJ2-1; D may be TRBD2 (6 bases). CDR1 LNHDA and CDR2 SQIVND come from the germline V gene (reference sequence). Trimming shortened V by 4 bases and J by 5 bases, and 21 bases separated the two germline ends. The CDR3 loop spans 17 amino acids. This CDR3 reads CASSKAPGGAGNNEQFF. CDR3 nucleotide sequence: TGTGCCAGTAGTAAAGCCCCTGGCGGGGCCGGGAACAATGAGCAGTTCTTC.

This clone was recorded a few times. The rearrangement joins TRBV2 to TRBJ1-2, with a weak D call TRBD1 (5 bases). V gave up 6 bases and J gave up 4 bases, with 6 bases separating them. Per germline, CDR1 SNHLY and CDR2 FYNNEI. The CDR3 has 11 residues. The CDR3 region is CASRGGYGYTF. In DNA form, the CDR3 reads TGTGCCAGCAGGGGGGGCTATGGCTACACCTTC.

The rearrangement uses TRBV18 and TRBJ1-6; D might be TRBD1 (5 bases). This CDR3 has 18 residues. V gave up 2 bases and J gave up 7 bases, with 21 bases separating them. Germline CDR1 KGHSH, CDR2 LQKENI. In DNA form, the CDR3 reads TGTGCCAGCTCACCAGTCACCTTGACACAGGTCGAAAATTCACCCCTCCACTTT. Translating gives CASSPVTLTQVENSPLHF.

The chain combines TRBV19 with TRBJ1-1; no definite D call. The CDR3 spans 13 residues. Germline-derived CDR1 and CDR2 are LNHDA and SQIVND (reference sequence). V was shortened by 0 bases and J by 5 bases, with 7 bases between the two germline ends. CDR3 loop: CASSIEEGTEAFF. CDR3 nucleotides: TGTGCCAGTAGTATAGAGGAGGGAACTGAAGCTTTCTTT. The full variable domain, completed using reference TRBV19 and TRBJ1-1, is DGGITQSPKYLFRKEGQNVTLSCEQNLNHDAMYWYRQDPGQGLRLIYYSQIVNDFQKGDIAEGYSVSREKKESFPLTVTSAQKNPTAFYLCASSIEEGTEAFFGQGTRLTVV.

The table lists this clone with a count of one. An end of the junction does not agree with germline; a read error may underlie this. This rearrangement joins TRBV7-9 to TRBJ2-1, with D possibly TRBD1 on 7 matching bases. The germline V gene encodes CDR1 SEHNR and CDR2 FQNEAQ (reference sequence). The CDR3 consists of 13 residues. CDR3 bases: TGTGCCAGCAGCTTAGAAGGGGGCGGGGTTGAGATCTTC. It specifies CASSLEGGGVEIF.

CDR3 loop: CASTLGTEINQPQHF. The CDR3 coding sequence is TGTGCCAGTACCCTAGGGACAGAGATCAATCAGCCCCAGCATTTT. The chain employs TRBV19 and TRBJ1-5; TRBD1 matches 7 bases. Germline loops: CDR1 LNHDA, CDR2 SQIVND (reference sequence). Trimming at V came to 7 bases and at J to 3 bases, leaving 9 bases not matched to a gene. This CDR3 comprises 15 residues.

This CDR3 is CASSSFQGQETQYF. Here the CDR3 DNA reads TGTGCCAGCAGCTCTTTTCAGGGCCAGGAGACCCAGTACTTC. The chain employs TRBV7-2 and TRBJ2-5, with D maybe TRBD1 (5 bases). Germline V gene lookup returns CDR1 SGHTA and CDR2 FQGNSA. The V end was cut by 4 bases, the J end by 5 bases, with 14 bases between. This CDR3 comprises 14 residues.

The chain recombines TRBV7-2 with TRBJ2-2; 8 bases match TRBD2. Germline V gene sequence: CDR1 SGHTA, CDR2 FQGNSA. Losses at the gene ends were 1 base for V and 4 bases for J; bases not matched to a gene: 8. The CDR3 sequence is 17 residues long. CDR3 bases: TGTGCCAGCAGCTTAGTCGGGGGGGGCTCGGGCACCGGGGAGCTGTTTTTT. As protein: CASSLVGGGSGTGELFF.

The chain combines TRBV28 with TRBJ2-3; 11 bases agree with TRBD2. With 6 bases clipped from V and 5 bases from J, the junction kept 4 bases outside the gene matches. Germline CDR1 and CDR2: MDHEN and SYDVKM. The CDR3 extends over 14 amino acids. The CDR3 DNA reads TGTGCCAGCAGACTAGCGGGAGTGGTAGATACGCAGTATTTT. Residues: CASRLAGVVDTQYF. The complete variable domain, with remaining parts taken from reference TRBV28 and TRBJ2-3, reads DVKVTQSSRYLVKRTGEKVFLECVQDMDHENMFWYRQDPGLGLRLIYFSYDVKMKEKGDIPEGYSVSREKKERFSLILESASTNQTSMYLCASRLAGVVDTQYFGPGTRLTVL.

V usage is TRBV11-3 and J usage is TRBJ2-3; D is ambiguous. The CDR3 contains 11 residues. Germline CDR1 is SGHNT and CDR2 is YENEEA. Trimming stripped 5 bases from V and 5 bases from J, with 5 bases between. DNA of the CDR3: TGTGCCAGCAGCCTCGGAGATACGCAGTATTTT. Its translation is CASSLGDTQYF.

This clone was seen repeatedly, ten times or more. J is TRBJ2-7 and V is TRBV2; 7 bases map to TRBD1. This CDR3 region has 13 residues. Germline V lookup: CDR1 SNHLY, CDR2 FYNNEI. V gave up 6 bases and J gave up 5 bases; unmatched junction bases: 7. CDR3 nucleotides: TGTGCCAGCAGGCAAAACAGGGGAGACGAGCAGTACTTC. Protein sequence: CASRQNRGDEQYF.

This clone was found once. The V call is TRBV2, the J call TRBJ1-2, with TRBD1 matching 7 bases. CDR3 length: 14 residues. CDR1 is SNHLY and CDR2 is FYNNEI in the germline V gene. The trim removed 6 bases at V and 5 bases at J, leaving 9 bases unmatched. The CDR3 loop reads CASSRRGGRYGYTF. The CDR3 DNA is TGTGCCAGCAGCCGCAGGGGGGGCCGATATGGCTACACCTTC.

This clone was found a few times. V and J are TRBV2 and TRBJ2-6; 8 bases are a match to TRBD1. The CDR3 is 17 residues long. V lost 4 bases and J lost 0; bases outside the gene matches: 5. Germline lookup yields CDR1 SNHLY and CDR2 FYNNEI. CDR3 sequence reads: CASSARGLYSGANVLTF. Written as DNA, the CDR3 is TGTGCCAGCAGTGCCAGGGGGCTTTACTCTGGGGCCAACGTCCTGACTTTC.

The rearrangement links TRBV20-1 to TRBJ2-1; D is perhaps TRBD1 or TRBD2 (5 bases each). Trimming cost V 3 bases and J 2 bases, with 11 bases left between them. The CDR3 runs to 14 residues. CDR1 is DFQATT, CDR2 SNEGSKA, per germline (reference sequence). CDR3 nucleotide sequence: TGCAGTGCTAGTGGGGGAATCCCCTACAATGAGCAGTTCTTC. It translates to CSASGGIPYNEQFF.

This clone has a single count. The chain is built from TRBV23-1 and TRBJ2-7, with 8 bases lining up with TRBD1. TRBV23-1 is an ORF, with its function uncertain. J gave up 4 bases and V 8 bases, and 13 bases lay outside the gene matches. The CDR3 is 15 amino acids. CDR3 in DNA: TGCGCCAGCGCGCCAACAGGGGGTTCCCTATACGAGCAGTACTTC. It codes for CASAPTGGSLYEQYF.

The chain combines TRBV9 with TRBJ2-7; TRBD1 matches at 7 bases. The length of the CDR3 is 15 residues. Germline loops: CDR1 SGDLS, CDR2 YYNGEE. V lost 4 bases to trimming and J lost 3 bases; unmatched junction nucleotides: 10. Here the CDR3 reads CASSPGTGTVYEQYF. The CDR3 DNA follows: TGTGCCAGCAGCCCGGGGACGGGGACAGTCTACGAGCAGTACTTC.

The chain uses TRBV6-5 and TRBJ1-2; TRBD1 matches 9 bases. The germline CDR1 and CDR2 sequences are MNHEY and SVGAGI. The CDR3 runs to 13 residues. After removal of 6 bases from V and 8 bases from J, the junction contained 7 bases not matched to a gene. The DNA for the CDR3 is TGTGCCAGCAGCCTCGGACAGGGGCAAGGCTACACCTTC. Translating gives CASSLGQGQGYTF.

CDR3 loop: CASGTEIRPQHF. The CDR3, as DNA: TGTGCCAGCGGGACAGAAATCAGGCCCCAGCATTTT. This chain connects TRBV2 to TRBJ1-5; 7 positions agree with TRBD1. The germline V gene encodes CDR1 SNHLY and CDR2 FYNNEI. The CDR3 has 12 amino acids. V shed 8 bases and J 9 bases; nucleotides not matched to a gene: 7.